This T cell receptor beta chain was identified in a study of blood T cell repertoires in COVID-19. Study in general: The United States, Italy and Spain provided the acute and convalescent COVID-19 samples. The cDNA or gDNA used as material had been derived from T cells, B-cell-depleted T cells, or PBMCs.

The CDR3 extends over 16 amino acids. Looked up from germline, CDR1 is MNHEY and CDR2 is SVGAGI. V shed 4 bases and J shed 3 bases, with 17 bases lying between them. Per the original methods: Amplification with reference gene primers provided the estimates of nucleated cell counts. The table came from immunoSEQ multiplex PCR; TCRdb's copy has only in-frame clones and leaves some out. V and J calls and clone size are as listed in that table; D and trimming were resolved from the DNA. The profile shows 100,000 to 150,000 clones, 88% of them singletons. The chain couples TRBV6-5 to TRBJ2-3, with D perhaps TRBD2 (6 bases). The specimen sequenced was peripheral blood. This receptor was obtained from a man between 70 and 80 years old with active COVID-19. The CDR3 nucleotides read TGTGCCAGCAGTTCGATACCGGCCCGGGGGACAGATACGCAGTATTTT. This gives the protein CASSSIPARGTDTQYF.